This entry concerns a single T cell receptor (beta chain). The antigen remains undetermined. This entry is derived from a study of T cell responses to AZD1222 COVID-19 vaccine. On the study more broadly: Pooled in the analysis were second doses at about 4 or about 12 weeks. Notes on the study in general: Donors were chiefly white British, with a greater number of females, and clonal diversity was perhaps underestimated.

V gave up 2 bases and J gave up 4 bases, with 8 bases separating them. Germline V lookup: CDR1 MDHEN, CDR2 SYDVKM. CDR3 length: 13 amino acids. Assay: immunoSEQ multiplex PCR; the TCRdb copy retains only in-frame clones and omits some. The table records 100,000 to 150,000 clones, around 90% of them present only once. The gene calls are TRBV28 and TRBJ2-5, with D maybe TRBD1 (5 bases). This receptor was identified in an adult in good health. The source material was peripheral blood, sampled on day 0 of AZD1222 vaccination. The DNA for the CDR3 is TGTGCCAGCAGTTTACAGGGTCCAGAGACCCAGTACTTC. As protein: CASSLQGPETQYF. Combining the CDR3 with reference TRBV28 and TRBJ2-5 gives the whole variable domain DVKVTQSSRYLVKRTGEKVFLECVQDMDHENMFWYRQDPGLGLRLIYFSYDVKMKEKGDIPEGYSVSREKKERFSLILESASTNQTSMYLCASSLQGPETQYFGPGTRLLVL.